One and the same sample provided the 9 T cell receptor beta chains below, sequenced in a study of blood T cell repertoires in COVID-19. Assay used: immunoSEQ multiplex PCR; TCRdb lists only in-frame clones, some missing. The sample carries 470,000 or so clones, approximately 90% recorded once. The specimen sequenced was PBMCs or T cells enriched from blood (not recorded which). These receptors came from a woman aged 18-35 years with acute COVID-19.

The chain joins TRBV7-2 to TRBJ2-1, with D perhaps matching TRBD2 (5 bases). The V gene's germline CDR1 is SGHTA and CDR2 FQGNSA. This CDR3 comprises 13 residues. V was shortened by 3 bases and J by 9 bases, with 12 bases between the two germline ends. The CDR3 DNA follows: TGTGCCAGCAGCTTTGCTAGCTATTCTGAGCAGTTCTTC. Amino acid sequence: CASSFASYSEQFF.

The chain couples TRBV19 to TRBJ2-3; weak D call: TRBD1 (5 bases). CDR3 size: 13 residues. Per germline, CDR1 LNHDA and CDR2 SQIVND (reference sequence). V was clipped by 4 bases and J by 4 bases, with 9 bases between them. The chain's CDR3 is CASSTSGPDTQYF. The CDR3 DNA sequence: TGTGCCAGTAGTACTTCAGGGCCAGATACGCAGTATTTT.

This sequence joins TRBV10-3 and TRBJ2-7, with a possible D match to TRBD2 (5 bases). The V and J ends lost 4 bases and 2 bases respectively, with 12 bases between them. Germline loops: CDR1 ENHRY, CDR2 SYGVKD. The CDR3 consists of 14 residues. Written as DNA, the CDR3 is TGTGCCATCAGTGTCCGGACTGATACCTACGAGCAGTACTTC. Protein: CAISVRTDTYEQYF.

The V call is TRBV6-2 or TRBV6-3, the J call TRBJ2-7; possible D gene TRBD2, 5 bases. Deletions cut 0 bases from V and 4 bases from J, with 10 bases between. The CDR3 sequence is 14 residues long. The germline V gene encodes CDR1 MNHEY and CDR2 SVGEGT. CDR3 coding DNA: TGTGCCAGCAGTTACTCCGGGATTTGGTACGAGCAGTACTTC. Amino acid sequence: CASSYSGIWYEQYF.

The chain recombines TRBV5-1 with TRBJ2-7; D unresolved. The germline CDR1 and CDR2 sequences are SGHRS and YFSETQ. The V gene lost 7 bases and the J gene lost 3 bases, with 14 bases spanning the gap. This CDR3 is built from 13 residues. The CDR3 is CASGRPPSYEQYF. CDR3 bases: TGCGCCAGCGGCAGGCCCCCGAGCTACGAGCAGTACTTC.

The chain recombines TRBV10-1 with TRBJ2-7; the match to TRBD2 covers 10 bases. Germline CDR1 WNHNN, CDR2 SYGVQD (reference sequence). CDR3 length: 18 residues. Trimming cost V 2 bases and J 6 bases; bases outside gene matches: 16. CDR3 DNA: TGCGCCAGCAGTGAGATTGGTTGGCTAGCGGGGGTAGTCGTCGAGCAGTACTTC. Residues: CASSEIGWLAGVVVEQYF.

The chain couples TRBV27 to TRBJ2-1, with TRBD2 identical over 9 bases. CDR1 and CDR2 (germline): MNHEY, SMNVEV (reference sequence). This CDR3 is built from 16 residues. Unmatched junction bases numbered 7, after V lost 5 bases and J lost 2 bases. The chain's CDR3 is CASSPVAGDPYNEQFF. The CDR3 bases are TGTGCCAGCAGTCCAGTAGCGGGAGACCCCTACAATGAGCAGTTCTTC.

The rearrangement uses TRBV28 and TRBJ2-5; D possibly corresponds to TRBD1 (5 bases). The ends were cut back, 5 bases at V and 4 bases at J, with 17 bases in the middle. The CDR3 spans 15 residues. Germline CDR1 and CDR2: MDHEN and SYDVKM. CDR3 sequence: CASSPGSTGGETQYF. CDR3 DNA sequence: TGTGCCAGCAGTCCCGGGTCTACAGGTGGAGAGACCCAGTACTTC.

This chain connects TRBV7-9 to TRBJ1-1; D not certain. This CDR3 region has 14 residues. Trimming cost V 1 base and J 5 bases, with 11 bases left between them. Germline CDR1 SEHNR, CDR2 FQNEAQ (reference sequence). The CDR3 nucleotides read TGTGCCAGCAGCTTAGAAGCGGGTGGGACTGAAGCTTTCTTT. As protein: CASSLEAGGTEAFF.